This T cell receptor (beta chain) emerged from a study of beta chain features in type 1 diabetes. Across the whole study: There was similarity between patients and healthy donors in age, gender and cell yields. Whole-study results and caveats: PCR might pick shorter templates more often, in the same way for patients and controls. Shortening of TCRB CDR3s, moderate but significant, appeared in all four CD4+ subsets of Type 1 diabetes patients.

The CDR3 extends over 16 amino acids. Germline V gives CDR1 MGHRA, CDR2 YSYEKL. V was shortened by 3 bases and J by 2 bases, with 16 bases between the two germline ends. Worth noting for this clone: The antigen is undetermined.

Expressed TCRB transcripts were sequenced after all isolated RNA was converted to cDNA. Measured with immunoSEQ multiplex PCR; TCRdb has only the in-frame clones, and not every one. The sample consists of under 850,000 clones, 13% of them appearing once. The sequenced sample consisted of naive CD4+ T cells from blood. The rearrangement links TRBV4-1 to TRBJ1-1; tentatively, D is TRBD1 (6 bases). The receptor comes from a man between 18 and 29 years old with type 1 diabetes. CDR3 sequence reads: CASSHHDGGANTEAFF. CDR3 sequence (DNA): TGCGCCAGCAGCCACCACGACGGGGGGGCCAACACTGAAGCTTTCTTT.